A single sample is the source of the 13 T cell receptor beta chains below, sequenced in a study of blood T cells in healthy people across ages. A J-beta primer mix and a sample-barcoded 5' primer were used in a second PCR of about 7 to 12 cycles. TCRdb independently ran MiXCR on the 5' RACE reads; one entry per CDR3 protein. The sample includes roughly 1.9 million distinct CDR3 sequences, about two fifths seen only once; the top ten take 23%. What was sequenced was blood. These receptors all come from a human donor in good health.

J is TRBJ1-2 and V is TRBV9, with TRBD1 as a possible D gene (5 bases). The CDR3 covers 15 residues. V lost 0 bases to trimming and J lost 7 bases, with 16 bases between them. Germline-derived CDR1 and CDR2 are SGDLS and YYNGEE. CDR3 nucleotides: TGTGCCAGCAGCGTAGAAGGCGGGACGGAGAGTGGCTACACCTTC. Amino acid sequence: CASSVEGGTESGYTF.

This chain links TRBV9 with TRBJ2-1; tentatively, D is TRBD1 (6 bases). The germline V and J ends were trimmed by 3 bases and 4 bases, with 11 bases remaining between them. Per the germline V gene, CDR1 is SGDLS and CDR2 is YYNGEE. The CDR3 has 14 residues. In DNA, the CDR3 is TGTGCCAGCAGCGCCTCGGACAGTTACAATGAGCAGTTCTTC. Protein: CASSASDSYNEQFF. The variable domain in full, completed from reference TRBV9 and TRBJ2-1, reads DSGVTQTPKHLITATGQRVTLRCSPRSGDLSVYWYQQSLDQGLQFLIQYYNGEERAKGNILERFSAQQFPDLHSELNLSSLELGDSALYFCASSASDSYNEQFFGPGTRLTVL.

This clonotype appeared a few times. The rearrangement joins TRBV4-1 to TRBJ2-5; 8 positions match TRBD1. Per germline, CDR1 MGHRA and CDR2 YSYEKL. Germline trimming cut 2 bases from V and 1 base from J; bases unmatched to any gene: 15. The CDR3 length is 19 residues. The CDR3 DNA reads TGCGCCAGCAGCCAAACCCTGCAGGGGGCAGGAATATTCCAAGAGACCCAGTACTTC. Amino acids: CASSQTLQGAGIFQETQYF.

This clonotype was seen many times. The chain employs TRBV5-1 and TRBJ2-3, with D maybe TRBD2 (5 bases). This CDR3 has 12 residues. V gave up 5 bases and J gave up 5 bases, with 9 bases separating them. CDR1 is SGHRS, CDR2 YFSETQ, per germline. The CDR3 sequence: CASRSEGDTQYF. CDR3 nucleotides: TGCGCCAGCAGGTCCGAGGGAGATACGCAGTATTTT.

This clonotype was observed a few times. The chain employs TRBV3-1 and TRBJ1-2; D is uncertain. Trimming took off 0 bases at V and 8 bases at J, with 10 bases between the two ends. CDR3 length: 13 residues. The germline V gene encodes CDR1 LGHDT and CDR2 YNNKEL (reference sequence). CDR3 region: CASSQDWYGGYTF. The CDR3 DNA reads as TGTGCCAGCAGCCAAGATTGGTACGGGGGCTACACCTTC.

This clonotype has more than one count but fewer than ten. The chain joins TRBV28 to TRBJ1-2, with TRBD1 matching 10 bases. The length of the CDR3 is 16 residues. V was clipped by 10 bases and J by 0 bases; unmatched bases: 11. Germline V gives CDR1 MDHEN, CDR2 SYDVKM. CDR3: CAIARQGANPNYGYTF. The CDR3 DNA follows: TGTGCCATCGCTAGACAGGGGGCGAATCCTAACTATGGCTACACCTTC.

This clonotype has just a few counts. The J gene is TRBJ2-6, the V gene TRBV3-1; no firm D call. The CDR3 extends over 17 amino acids. V was cut by 0 bases and J by 4 bases, with 13 bases left in between. Germline assignment: CDR1 LGHDT and CDR2 YNNKEL (reference sequence). In DNA form, the CDR3 reads TGTGCCAGCAGCCAAGACTACGCGGCTACAGGGGCCAACGTCCTGACTTTC. This gives the protein CASSQDYAATGANVLTF.

This clonotype was detected only once. This chain joins TRBV7-2 and TRBJ2-1; TRBD2 matches at 8 bases. The V segment lost 6 bases and the J segment 4 bases; nucleotides outside the gene matches: 11. Germline-derived CDR1 and CDR2 are SGHTA and FQGNSA. CDR3 length equals 16 residues. The CDR3 bases are TGTGCCAGCAGTTGGGCCGGGGGGGCCACATACAATGAGCAGTTCTTC. It is translated as CASSWAGGATYNEQFF.

The J gene is TRBJ2-2, the V gene TRBV29-1; D gene uncertain. The germline V gene encodes CDR1 SQVTM and CDR2 ANQGSEA. CDR3 size: 16 residues. Trimming cost V 1 base and J 1 base, with 13 bases left between them. DNA of the CDR3: TGCAGCGTTGAAGGCACATTAGTAGGGAACACCGGGGAGCTGTTTTTT. Protein: CSVEGTLVGNTGELFF.

J is TRBJ2-7 and V is TRBV27, with 7 positions matching TRBD2. Germline-derived CDR1 and CDR2 are MNHEY and SMNVEV (reference sequence). With V trimmed by 0 bases and J by 2 bases, 4 bases remained unmatched. The CDR3 totals 15 residues. The CDR3 nucleotides are TGTGCCAGCAGTTTATCCCGACTAGCCCCCTACGAGCAGTACTTC. This gives the protein CASSLSRLAPYEQYF.

The chain uses TRBV13 and TRBJ1-1; D is uncertain. CDR1 is PRHDT, CDR2 FYEKMQ, per germline (reference sequence). The CDR3 loop spans 15 amino acids. V was pared by 6 bases and J by 7 bases, with 21 bases between. The CDR3: CASSFGSSSGFEAFF. Here the CDR3 DNA reads TGTGCCAGCAGTTTCGGCTCGTCTTCTGGGTTTGAAGCTTTCTTT.

This clonotype has more than one count but fewer than ten. The V call is TRBV5-1, the J call TRBJ2-3; a possible D gene is TRBD1 (5 bases). The ends were cut back, 2 bases at V and 4 bases at J, with 17 bases in the middle. This CDR3 has 16 amino acids. The germline gives CDR1 SGHRS, CDR2 YFSETQ. CDR3: CASSFPLDSRADTQYF. DNA for the CDR3: TGCGCCAGCAGCTTCCCGCTTGACAGTCGGGCAGATACGCAGTATTTT.

This chain uses TRBV7-8 with TRBJ2-2, with 8 bases aligning to TRBD2. Trimming took 5 bases from V and 5 from J; bases not matched to a gene: 10. The CDR3 contains 16 residues. The germline V gene encodes CDR1 SGHVS and CDR2 FQNEAQ. The CDR3: CASSKSGGAQTGELFF. DNA of the CDR3: TGTGCCAGCAGCAAGTCCGGGGGGGCCCAAACCGGGGAGCTGTTTTTT.